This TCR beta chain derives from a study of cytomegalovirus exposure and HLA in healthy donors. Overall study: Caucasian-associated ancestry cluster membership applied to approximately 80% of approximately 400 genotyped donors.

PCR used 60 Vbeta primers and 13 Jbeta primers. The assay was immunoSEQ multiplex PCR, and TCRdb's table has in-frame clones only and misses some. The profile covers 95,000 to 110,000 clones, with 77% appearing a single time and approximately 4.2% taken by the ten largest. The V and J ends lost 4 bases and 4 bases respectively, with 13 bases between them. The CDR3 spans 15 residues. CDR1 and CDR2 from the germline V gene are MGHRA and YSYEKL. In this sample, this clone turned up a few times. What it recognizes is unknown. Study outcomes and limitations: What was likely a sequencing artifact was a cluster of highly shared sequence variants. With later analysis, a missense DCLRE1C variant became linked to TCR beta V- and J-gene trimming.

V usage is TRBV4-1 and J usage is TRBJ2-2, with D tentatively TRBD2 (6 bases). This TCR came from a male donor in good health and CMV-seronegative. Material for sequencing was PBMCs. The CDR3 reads CASSPAGKSTGELFF. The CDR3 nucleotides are TGCGCCAGCAGCCCGGCGGGGAAGAGCACCGGGGAGCTGTTTTTT.